These 27 T cell receptor beta chains came from one sample sequenced in a study of metastatic and nonmetastatic thyroid tumors. Every patient was untreated before thyroid surgery. TCRdb re-called clones via MiXCR from the PCR reads. The data show 26,000 or so clones, roughly 15% seen once. Specimen: blood. Receptors were obtained from a male donor with papillary thyroid cancer or a benign thyroid nodule (not recorded which). Some clones in this sample may be carry-over from other donors' samples.

This clone was counted many times. The CDR3 is CASKVSTKETQYF. For the CDR3, the DNA is TGTGCCAGTAAGGTTAGCACGAAAGAGACCCAGTACTTC. This rearrangement joins TRBV19 to TRBJ2-5, with unresolved D. The CDR3 has 13 amino acids. The V end lost 7 bases, the J end lost 3 bases, and 12 bases lay between the germline ends. Germline lookup yields CDR1 LNHDA and CDR2 SQIVND (reference sequence). Full variable domain (missing parts from reference TRBV19 and TRBJ2-5): DGGITQSPKYLFRKEGQNVTLSCEQNLNHDAMYWYRQDPGQGLRLIYYSQIVNDFQKGDIAEGYSVSREKKESFPLTVTSAQKNPTAFYLCASKVSTKETQYFGPGTRLLVL.

CDR3 in amino acids: CASSLERGLDEQYF. In DNA, the CDR3 is TGTGCCAGCAGCTTAGAACGCGGATTGGACGAGCAGTACTTC. The chain is built from TRBV11-2 and TRBJ2-7, with D unclear. Germline lookup yields CDR1 SGHAT and CDR2 FQNNGV. CDR3 length: 14 residues. Trimming removed 0 bases from V and 5 bases from J, with 11 bases in between.

This clone was seen ten or more times. The J gene is TRBJ2-7, the V gene TRBV30; D is possibly TRBD1 or TRBD2 (5 bases each). The CDR3 covers 15 residues. Germline-derived CDR1 and CDR2 are GTSNPN and SVGIG (reference sequence). Trimming removed 5 bases from V and 2 bases from J, with 19 bases in between. CDR3 in amino acids: CAWVAGTYPTYEQYF. For the CDR3, the DNA is TGTGCCTGGGTCGCCGGGACCTACCCTACCTACGAGCAGTACTTC. Filled out from reference TRBV30 and TRBJ2-7, the complete variable domain reads SQTIHQWPATLVQPVGSPLSLECTVEGTSNPNLYWYRQAAGRGLQLLFYSVGIGQISSEVPQNLSASRPQDRQFILSSKKLLLSDSGFYLCAWVAGTYPTYEQYFGPGTRLTVT.

This clone came up many times. The rearrangement links TRBV6-1 to TRBJ2-4; a possible D gene is TRBD2 (6 bases). The V gene's germline CDR1 is MNHNS and CDR2 SASEGT. The ends were cut back, 5 bases at V and 4 bases at J, with 15 bases in the middle. The CDR3 spans 15 residues. Here the CDR3 reads CASSSSFREKNIQYF. CDR3 sequence (DNA): TGTGCCAGCAGTTCCTCATTCCGGGAGAAAAACATTCAGTACTTC.

At least ten counts were recorded for this clone. Other DNA sequences in the same sample also yield this CDR3. The chain couples TRBV6-1 to TRBJ2-5; 7 bases fit TRBD1. The CDR3 consists of 13 residues. Trimming took 7 bases from V and 5 from J; bases not matched to a gene: 7. CDR1 is MNHNS, CDR2 SASEGT, per germline. CDR3 coding DNA: TGTGCCAGCAACAATAGGGGGCGTGAGACCCAGTACTTC. Protein sequence: CASNNRGRETQYF.

This clone was counted many times. A read error is possible here, since a much larger clone lies one base away. The same CDR3 also results from other DNA sequences found in this sample. The rearrangement links TRBV30 to TRBJ2-7; tentative D call: TRBD1 (5 bases). The V gene lost 0 bases and the J gene lost 7 bases, with 13 bases spanning the gap. Germline CDR1 reads GTSNPN; CDR2 reads SVGIG (reference sequence). CDR3 length equals 13 residues. CDR3: CAWSVQGSMEQYF. In nucleotides, the CDR3 is TGTGCCTGGAGTGTTCAGGGCTCTATGGAGCAGTACTTC.

This clone was counted at least ten times. The V and J genes are TRBV30 and TRBJ2-1; tentative D call: TRBD2 (6 bases). The germline V gene encodes CDR1 GTSNPN and CDR2 SVGIG (reference sequence). CDR3 length: 14 residues. V was trimmed by 2 bases and J by 9 bases, leaving 17 bases between them. The CDR3 sequence: CAWSRVAVYGEQFF. In DNA form, the CDR3 reads TGTGCCTGGAGTAGAGTAGCGGTATATGGTGAGCAGTTCTTC.

This clone occurred many times. The CDR3 region is CAAGLSAYNEQFF. The CDR3 DNA is TGTGCAGCTGGACTGAGCGCGTACAATGAGCAGTTCTTC. This rearrangement joins TRBV12-3 or TRBV12-4 to TRBJ2-1; possibly TRBD2 for D (5 bases). The CDR3 is 13 amino acids.

The chain's CDR3 is CASSDSLGRHEQFF. Written as DNA, the CDR3 is TGTGCCAGCAGTGACTCCCTAGGTAGGCATGAGCAGTTCTTC. This chain connects TRBV6-4 to TRBJ2-1; D call uncertain. V was cut by 0 bases and J by 8 bases, with 11 bases left in between. CDR1 is MRHNA and CDR2 is SNTAGT in the germline V gene. CDR3 size: 14 residues.

Ten or more counts support this clone. This chain joins TRBV7-3 and TRBJ2-1, with 7 bases that match TRBD1. The J segment lost 7 bases and the V segment lost 5 bases, leaving 11 bases of the junction unmatched. Germline loops: CDR1 SGHTA, CDR2 FQGTGA. This CDR3 comprises 15 residues. The chain's CDR3 is CASSPNPDRPNEQFF. The CDR3 DNA reads as TGTGCCAGCAGCCCCAACCCGGACAGGCCAAATGAGCAGTTCTTC.

This clone was detected once. V and J are TRBV20-1 and TRBJ2-1, with 10 bases fitting TRBD2. Germline CDR1 reads DFQATT; CDR2 reads SNEGSKA (reference sequence). CDR3 size: 15 residues. V gave up 6 bases and J gave up 4 bases; unmatched junction bases: 9. DNA for the CDR3: TGCAGTGCAGAAAAAGCGGGGGGGCCTTACAATGAGCAGTTCTTC. This codes for CSAEKAGGPYNEQFF.

This clone qualifies as medium-sized. The V gene is TRBV5-6, the J gene TRBJ2-7, with TRBD1 identical over 9 bases. The CDR3 has 16 amino acids. Germline values: CDR1 SGHDT, CDR2 YYEEEE. V trimming: 4 bases; J trimming: 2 bases; junction bases outside the gene matches: 10. Here the CDR3 DNA reads TGTGCCAGCAGCGTAACAGGGGGCGACGGGCCCTACGAGCAGTACTTC. Protein sequence: CASSVTGGDGPYEQYF.

For this clone: One end of the junction fails to match germline, which may point to a read error. The chain employs TRBV4-1 and TRBJ2-5; D is unclear. This CDR3 comprises 15 residues. Germline CDR1 reads MGHRA; CDR2 reads YSYEKL. DNA of the CDR3: TGCGCCATCAGCCAAGTGGATCAGCGTGAAGAGACCCAGTACTTC. Translated: CAISQVDQREETQYF.

This chain links TRBV11-1 with TRBJ2-7, with D maybe TRBD2 (5 bases). The CDR3 totals 16 residues. Per germline, CDR1 SGHAT and CDR2 FQDESV (reference sequence). V lost 5 bases to trimming and J lost 1 base, with 18 bases between them. The CDR3 DNA follows: TGTGCCAGCAGCCGCTATTGGCGGGTAGGTTCCTACGAGCAGTACTTC. Protein product: CASSRYWRVGSYEQYF.

In this sample, this clone turned up many times. The rearrangement links TRBV5-1 to TRBJ2-1; 16 bases match TRBD2. This CDR3 region has 16 residues. Germline CDR1 is SGHRS and CDR2 is YFSETQ. The J segment lost 8 bases and the V segment lost 4 bases, leaving 6 bases of the junction unmatched. CDR3 in amino acids: CASSTGLAGGFDEQFF. The CDR3 nucleotides are TGCGCCAGCAGCACGGGACTAGCGGGAGGGTTCGATGAGCAGTTCTTC. Using reference TRBV5-1 and TRBJ2-1 for the parts outside the CDR3, the full variable domain is KAGVTQTPRYLIKTRGQQVTLSCSPISGHRSVSWYQQTPGQGLQFLFEYFSETQRNKGNFPGRFSGRQFSNSRSEMNVSTLELGDSALYLCASSTGLAGGFDEQFFGPGTRLTVL.

This clone was counted at least ten times. The chain couples TRBV5-5 to TRBJ1-2; D is uncertain. The CDR3 is made up of 13 amino acids. Trimming removed 2 bases at V and 7 bases at J, with 12 bases between. Germline loops: CDR1 SGHKS, CDR2 YYEKEE (reference sequence). CDR3 protein: CASSFIELGGYTF. CDR3 sequence (DNA): TGTGCCAGCAGCTTCATTGAACTAGGTGGCTACACCTTC.

The sample holds many counts of this clone. The chain combines TRBV6-5 with TRBJ2-5; the match to TRBD1 covers 7 bases. In germline, CDR1 is MNHEY, CDR2 SVGAGI. V shed 2 bases and J 4 bases; nucleotides not matched to a gene: 7. The CDR3 sequence is 15 residues long. The CDR3, as DNA: TGTGCCAGCAGTTACAGGGGGCCCTCGGGAGAGACCCAGTACTTC. Its translation is CASSYRGPSGETQYF.

This clone came up many times. This sample also contains other DNA sequences that code for the same CDR3. As DNA, the CDR3 is TGTGCCTGGAGTCGGACAGATAATCAGCCCCAGCATTTT. Translated, it gives CAWSRTDNQPQHF. The chain carries TRBV30 and TRBJ1-5, with D tentatively TRBD1 (6 bases). V dropped 2 bases and J dropped 4 bases, with 9 bases sitting between them. Germline V CDR1 and CDR2: GTSNPN, SVGIG (reference sequence). The CDR3 totals 13 residues. The full variable domain, with the rest looked up from reference TRBV30 and TRBJ1-5, is SQTIHQWPATLVQPVGSPLSLECTVEGTSNPNLYWYRQAAGRGLQLLFYSVGIGQISSEVPQNLSASRPQDRQFILSSKKLLLSDSGFYLCAWSRTDNQPQHFGDGTRLSIL.

The table lists this clone with many counts. The chain joins TRBV18 to TRBJ2-3; tentative D call: TRBD2 (5 bases). The CDR3 runs 16 residues. V dropped 3 bases and J dropped 5 bases, with 18 bases sitting between them. Germline CDR1 reads KGHSH; CDR2 reads LQKENI. This chain's CDR3 is CASSPGTTGIGDTQYF. CDR3 nucleotide sequence: TGTGCCAGCTCACCGGGTACGACGGGAATTGGAGATACGCAGTATTTT.

Note on this clone: Given a much more abundant clone one base away, this may be a read error. This chain links TRBV28 with TRBJ2-4, with a weak D call TRBD2 (6 bases). The length of the CDR3 is 14 residues. V was pared by 7 bases and J by 10 bases, with 20 bases between. The germline V gene encodes CDR1 MDHEN and CDR2 SYDVKM. In DNA, the CDR3 is TGTGCCAGCACCCCTTCTCCCCGGGGGAAAATTCAGTACTTC. Its translation is CASTPSPRGKIQYF. Full variable domain (missing parts from reference TRBV28 and TRBJ2-4): DVKVTQSSRYLVKRTGEKVFLECVQDMDHENMFWYRQDPGLGLRLIYFSYDVKMKEKGDIPEGYSVSREKKERFSLILESASTNQTSMYLCASTPSPRGKIQYFGAGTRLSVL.

This clone was observed a handful of times. This chain connects TRBV5-4 to TRBJ2-7, with no clear D. Germline V gene sequence: CDR1 SGHNT, CDR2 YYREEE (reference sequence). This CDR3 comprises 13 residues. Deletions cut 0 bases from V and 2 bases from J, with 6 bases between. The CDR3 reads CASSLEVPYEQYF. The CDR3 region has the DNA TGTGCCAGCAGCTTGGAGGTCCCCTACGAGCAGTACTTC.

CDR3 sequence (DNA): TGTGCCAGCAGTTCTCAATTGGCGAACACTGAAGCTTTCTTT. Encoded protein: CASSSQLANTEAFF. The rearrangement links TRBV12-3 or TRBV12-4 to TRBJ1-1; no reliable D call. This CDR3 comprises 14 residues. V lost 4 bases and J 1 base, leaving 10 bases between the germline ends.

The chain combines TRBV11-2 with TRBJ1-5; TRBD1 matches at 7 bases. The CDR3 is 15 amino acids. Germline V lookup: CDR1 SGHAT, CDR2 FQNNGV. V was pared by 0 bases and J by 6 bases, with 5 bases of the junction left unmatched. The CDR3 nucleotides read TGTGCCAGCAGCTTAGACGGACAGGTTAGTCAGCCCCAGCATTTT. Amino acids: CASSLDGQVSQPQHF.

This clone was counted ten times or more. J is TRBJ1-4 and V is TRBV5-1; 7 bases line up with TRBD1. The V segment lost 4 bases and the J segment 7 bases; nucleotides outside the gene matches: 7. This CDR3 spans 14 amino acids. Germline CDR1 is SGHRS and CDR2 is YFSETQ. CDR3 DNA: TGCGCCAGCAGCCCCGACAGGGTTACTGAAAAACTGTTTTTT. The encoded protein is CASSPDRVTEKLFF.

This clone was seen repeatedly, ten times or more. In the same sample, other DNA sequences code for this CDR3. V usage is TRBV4-1 and J usage is TRBJ1-3, with D unclear. Germline V gene data show CDR1 as MGHRA and CDR2 as YSYEKL. The CDR3 contains 15 residues. V lost 4 bases and J 0 bases, leaving 10 bases between the germline ends. CDR3 in amino acids: CASSREPSSGNTIYF. In DNA, the CDR3 is TGCGCCAGCAGCCGGGAGCCTAGCTCTGGAAACACCATATATTTT.

This clone appeared many times. The chain joins TRBV20-1 to TRBJ1-1; D ambiguous. CDR3 length: 10 amino acids. Germline V gene data show CDR1 as DFQATT and CDR2 as SNEGSKA (reference sequence). The CDR3 reads CRAQNTEAFF. The CDR3 bases are TGCAGGGCCCAGAACACTGAAGCTTTCTTT.

This clone was seen many times. The chain combines TRBV2 with TRBJ2-7; D is unclear. The CDR3 length is 13 residues. Germline V gene lookup returns CDR1 SNHLY and CDR2 FYNNEI. V shed 9 bases and J shed 4 bases, with 16 bases lying between them. For the CDR3, the DNA is TGTGCCAGTGACCATCAGCTCGCATACGAGCAGTACTTC. Translated: CASDHQLAYEQYF.